The entry below gives a single TCR beta chain sequence along with its context. These data come from a study of T cell responses to AZD1222 COVID-19 vaccine. Study overall: Pooled in the analysis were second doses at about 4 or about 12 weeks.

Sequencing used immunoSEQ multiplex PCR; TCRdb keeps in-frame clones, though not all of them. Of more than 100,000 clones in the sample, approximately 89% were seen once. Germline V gene data show CDR1 as SGHTA and CDR2 as FQGNSA. There are 14 residues in the CDR3. V gave up 5 bases and J gave up 1 base, with 11 bases separating them. The TCR originated in an adult in good health. This chain links TRBV7-2 with TRBJ1-1, with D possibly being TRBD1 (5 bases). The sequenced sample was peripheral blood, obtained on day 0 of AZD1222 vaccination. In nucleotides, the CDR3 is TGTGCCAGCAGCACTCTAGGGACGAACACTGAAGCTTTCTTT. Translated: CASSTLGTNTEAFF.